The present T cell receptor beta chain was sequenced within a study of blood T cell repertoires in COVID-19. The CDR3 is made up of 13 amino acids. Looked up from germline, CDR1 is MNHNY and CDR2 is SVGAGI (reference sequence). Trimming took 5 bases from V and 4 from J; bases not matched to a gene: 5. During active infection, Seattle patients enrolled and were then monitored through disease. The data were produced by immunoSEQ multiplex PCR, yet TCRdb's version contains in-frame clones alone and is incomplete. The data hold 150,000 to 200,000 clones, with approximately 80% observed a single time. The rearrangement joins TRBV6-6 to TRBJ2-7; 7 bases fit TRBD2. The source is a woman between 40 and 55 years old with COVID-19, enrolled during active disease. Sequenced sample: peripheral blood. CDR3 residues: CASSGLGAYEQYF. The DNA for the CDR3 is TGTGCCAGCAGTGGACTAGGGGCATACGAGCAGTACTTC.